Below, one T cell receptor (beta chain) is given with its context. Its specificity is not known. This sample stems from a study of shared clonotypes between healthy human individuals. Study context: Three plates were used per donor for CD4 naive, three for CD4 memory, two for CD8 naive and one for CD8 memory.

CDR1 and CDR2 (germline): LNHDA, SQIVND (reference sequence). The CDR3 totals 12 residues. V was pared by 8 bases and J by 4 bases, with 11 bases between. The protocol was immunoSEQ multiplex PCR, while the TCRdb copy is restricted to in-frame clones and leaves out a portion. Of approximately 2,300,000 clones detected, around 92% appear once; the ten largest clones hold 0.37%. Findings of the study overall: Larger estimated richness was generally recorded for naive subsets relative to memory subsets. Generation probability values for non-shared clonotypes were lower than those for clonotypes shared by all four donors.

V and J are TRBV19 and TRBJ1-1; no reliable D call. Sequencing was carried out using naive CD4+ T cells from PBMCs. Subset meaning: CD45RA+ positively selected. This sequence originates from a man younger than 35 in good health. Some clones in this sample may be carry-over from other donors' samples. This CDR3 reads CASSVLGTEAFF. CDR3 coding DNA: TGTGCCAGTTCCGTCCTGGGCACTGAAGCTTTCTTT.